The 32 T cell receptor beta chains below were found in one sample sequenced in a study of shared clonotypes between healthy human individuals. The assay was immunoSEQ multiplex PCR, and TCRdb's table has in-frame clones only and misses some. The sample lists roughly 660,000 clones, around 91% occurring once. Sequencing was done on a sample of memory CD8+ T cells from PBMCs. The subset is: CD45RO+ cells pooled with CCR7-negative TemRA cells. All receptors derive from a man aged 18-30 years in good health. Some clones in this sample may be carry-over from other donors' samples.

Here the CDR3 DNA reads TGTGCCAGCAGCGCCCCCGGACTAGCCTTTACTGGGGCCAACGTCCTGACTTTC. Translating it yields CASSAPGLAFTGANVLTF. The chain combines TRBV11-1 with TRBJ2-6, with 8 positions matching TRBD2. The length of the CDR3 is 18 residues. In germline, CDR1 is SGHAT, CDR2 FQDESV (reference sequence). J lost 2 bases, V lost 5 bases, and 11 bases had no gene match. The full variable domain, rest sourced from reference TRBV11-1 and TRBJ2-6, is EAEVAQSPRYKITEKSQAVAFWCDPISGHATLYWYRQILGQGPELLVQFQDESVVDDSQLPKDRFSAERLKGVDSTLKIQPAELGDSAMYLCASSAPGLAFTGANVLTFGAGSRLTVL.

The genes are TRBV29-1 and TRBJ2-2; maybe TRBD2 (5 bases). Germline V lookup: CDR1 SQVTM, CDR2 ANQGSEA. The CDR3 consists of 11 residues. V was trimmed by 6 bases and J by 15 bases, leaving 17 bases between them. CDR3 DNA sequence: TGCAGCGTGTATACCGGAGGCCGGTTGTTTTTT. Protein: CSVYTGGRLFF.

A few counts support this clone. The CDR3 nucleotides read TGTGCCTGGAGATGGGACACCATATATTTT. The encoded protein is CAWRWDTIYF. The V call is TRBV30, the J call TRBJ1-3; D call uncertain. V shed 3 bases and J shed 8 bases, with 5 bases lying between them. CDR1 GTSNPN and CDR2 SVGIG come from the germline V gene (reference sequence). This CDR3 is built from 10 residues.

The genes are TRBV27 and TRBJ2-1; maybe TRBD2 (6 bases). This CDR3 has 14 amino acids. Trimming left V 3 bases short and J 4 bases short, with 10 bases between. Germline V CDR1 and CDR2: MNHEY, SMNVEV (reference sequence). The chain's CDR3 is CASSFGGIYNEQFF. DNA for the CDR3: TGTGCCAGCAGTTTTGGCGGGATTTACAATGAGCAGTTCTTC.

The rearrangement joins TRBV5-1 to TRBJ2-7, with 13 positions matching TRBD2. This CDR3 is built from 14 residues. V shed 4 bases and J 5 bases; nucleotides not matched to a gene: 3. Germline assignment: CDR1 SGHRS and CDR2 YFSETQ. The CDR3 DNA sequence: TGCGCCAGCAGCGCACTAGCGGGAGGGAACGAGCAGTACTTC. Protein product: CASSALAGGNEQYF.

This clone was picked up one time. The chain carries TRBV11-2 and TRBJ2-3, with 8 bases fitting TRBD1. J was trimmed by 2 bases and V by 5 bases; bases with no gene match: 9. The germline V gene encodes CDR1 SGHAT and CDR2 FQNNGV. The CDR3 is made up of 16 amino acids. Written as DNA, the CDR3 is TGTGCCAGCAGCCCCCTGGACAGGGAGATCACAGATACGCAGTATTTT. Translated, it gives CASSPLDREITDTQYF.

As for this clone: This CDR3 is also generated by other DNA sequences in the sample. The chain recombines TRBV7-3 with TRBJ1-3; the D gene is possibly TRBD1 (5 bases). CDR3 length: 14 amino acids. Per germline, CDR1 SGHTA and CDR2 FQGTGA. V shed 0 bases and J shed 2 bases, with 5 bases lying between them. CDR3 bases: TGTGCCAGCAGCTTAACAGGGGCTGGAAACACCATATATTTT. It codes for CASSLTGAGNTIYF.

This sequence joins TRBV7-9 and TRBJ2-1; 8 bases are a match to TRBD2. V dropped 3 bases and J dropped 3; count of bases not matched to a gene: 13. Per germline, CDR1 SEHNR and CDR2 FQNEAQ (reference sequence). This CDR3 is 18 amino acids long. The CDR3 spells CASSFEGGGTSLYNEQFF. Here the CDR3 DNA reads TGTGCCAGCAGCTTCGAGGGGGGCGGGACTAGTCTCTACAATGAGCAGTTCTTC. Full variable domain (missing parts from reference TRBV7-9 and TRBJ2-1): DTGVSQNPRHKITKRGQNVTFRCDPISEHNRLYWYRQTLGQGPEFLTYFQNEAQLEKSRLLSDRFSAERPKGSFSTLEIQRTEQGDSAMYLCASSFEGGGTSLYNEQFFGPGTRLTVL.

The chain employs TRBV4-1 and TRBJ2-7; 10 bases fit TRBD1. There are 15 residues in the CDR3. CDR1 MGHRA and CDR2 YSYEKL come from the germline V gene. Trimming removed 1 base from V and 4 bases from J; junction bases left unmatched: 4. The CDR3 protein is CASSQGWGQGYEQYF. The CDR3 DNA sequence: TGCGCCAGCAGCCAAGGATGGGGACAGGGGTACGAGCAGTACTTC.

The chain links TRBV5-1 to TRBJ1-2, with 7 bases that match TRBD1. Germline values: CDR1 SGHRS, CDR2 YFSETQ. V dropped 2 bases and J dropped 1; count of bases not matched to a gene: 8. CDR3 length: 16 residues. The CDR3 DNA follows: TGCGCCAGCAGCTTAGGACCGACAGGGATTAACTATGGCTACACCTTC. Translating it yields CASSLGPTGINYGYTF.

The J gene is TRBJ1-1, the V gene TRBV6-5, with D perhaps TRBD1 (6 bases). Germline CDR1 is MNHEY and CDR2 is SVGAGI. The CDR3 spans 12 residues. The germline V and J ends were trimmed by 6 bases and 7 bases, with 12 bases remaining between them. CDR3 coding DNA: TGTGCCAGCAGCCCCGGGGGGCTTGAAGCTTTCTTT. Residues: CASSPGGLEAFF.

Remarks on this clone: Other DNA sequences from this sample encode an identical CDR3 as well. V is TRBV28 and J is TRBJ2-1; D is unresolved. The CDR3 extends over 12 amino acids. The germline CDR1 and CDR2 sequences are MDHEN and SYDVKM. V was clipped by 2 bases and J by 5 bases, with 4 bases between them. The CDR3 coding sequence is TGTGCCAGCAGTTTAAGCGACAATGAGCAGTTCTTC. Amino acids: CASSLSDNEQFF.

This clone was detected only once. This chain uses TRBV7-9 with TRBJ2-7; D gene unclear. The length of the CDR3 is 15 residues. V was pared by 4 bases and J by 1 base, with 14 bases between. Germline V gene lookup returns CDR1 SEHNR and CDR2 FQNEAQ (reference sequence). The CDR3 DNA is TGTGCCAGCAGCTCTCACAAGGAGTCGTCCTACGAGCAGTACTTC. Protein sequence: CASSSHKESSYEQYF.

The chain links TRBV19 to TRBJ2-7; D is possibly TRBD2 (6 bases). The V end lost 6 bases, the J end lost 2 bases, and 8 bases lay between the germline ends. The CDR3 totals 12 residues. The germline V gene has CDR1 LNHDA and CDR2 SQIVND (reference sequence). The DNA of the CDR3 is TGTGCCAGTAGCCGGGAGCCCTACGAGCAGTACTTC. Amino acids: CASSREPYEQYF.

The chain has TRBV6-4 and TRBJ2-7; a possible D gene is TRBD2 (5 bases). This CDR3 is 14 amino acids long. The V gene's germline CDR1 is MRHNA and CDR2 SNTAGT. V lost 8 bases, J lost 0 bases, and 14 bases lay in between. Here the CDR3 DNA reads TGTGCCAGCTCGTACGGACTGCTCTCCTACGAGCAGTACTTC. It yields the protein CASSYGLLSYEQYF.

In its sample, this clone was seen once. This chain connects TRBV11-2 to TRBJ2-7; TRBD1 agrees at 12 bases. The V gene's germline CDR1 is SGHAT and CDR2 FQNNGV. This CDR3 contains 15 residues. The V segment lost 7 bases and the J segment 4 bases; nucleotides outside the gene matches: 8. CDR3 nucleotide sequence: TGTGCCAGCACCTATGGGACAGGGGGCTCGTACGAGCAGTACTTC. Its protein product is CASTYGTGGSYEQYF.

The genes are TRBV19 and TRBJ1-1; no definite D call. Trimming removed 1 base from V and 1 base from J, with 10 bases in between. This CDR3 region has 15 residues. Germline V CDR1 and CDR2: LNHDA, SQIVND (reference sequence). CDR3 residues: CASSIGRRENTEAFF. Here the CDR3 DNA reads TGTGCCAGTAGTATAGGTCGACGGGAGAACACTGAAGCTTTCTTT.

The rearrangement uses TRBV18 and TRBJ2-6; D unresolved. The CDR3 length is 17 residues. V was pared by 3 bases and J by 0 bases, with 12 bases between. The germline V gene encodes CDR1 KGHSH and CDR2 LQKENI. This CDR3 is CASSPTASYSGANVLTF. The CDR3 nucleotides are TGTGCCAGCTCACCGACGGCATCTTACTCTGGGGCCAACGTCCTGACTTTC.

The gene calls are TRBV7-6 and TRBJ2-1; 11 bases fit TRBD2. The CDR3 totals 16 residues. With V trimmed by 4 bases and J by 9 bases, 11 bases remained unmatched. Germline CDR1 SGHVS, CDR2 FNYEAQ. CDR3 residues: CASSSVAGGPRGEQFF. The CDR3 nucleotides read TGTGCCAGCAGCTCGGTAGCGGGAGGGCCAAGGGGTGAGCAGTTCTTC.

The chain uses TRBV7-2 and TRBJ2-3; a possible D gene is TRBD1 (6 bases). The CDR3 totals 18 residues. The V gene lost 5 bases and the J gene lost 8 bases, with 29 bases spanning the gap. Germline assignment: CDR1 SGHTA and CDR2 FQGNSA. CDR3 loop: CASSPSERRPGVRITQYF. The CDR3, as DNA: TGTGCCAGCAGCCCATCGGAAAGACGACCAGGGGTCCGGATTACGCAGTATTTT.

The rearrangement links TRBV11-2 to TRBJ1-1; the D is unclear. CDR1 is SGHAT, CDR2 FQNNGV, per germline. The CDR3 is 14 residues long. Trimming left V 1 base short and J 1 base short, with 7 bases between. The CDR3, as DNA: TGTGCCAGCAGCTTAGGCCCAGGGAACACTGAAGCTTTCTTT. This codes for CASSLGPGNTEAFF.

This chain connects TRBV9 to TRBJ1-1; 8 nucleotides align to TRBD1. Losses at the gene ends were 1 base for V and 3 bases for J; bases not matched to a gene: 8. Germline CDR1 reads SGDLS; CDR2 reads YYNGEE. This CDR3 comprises 16 residues. The CDR3 nucleotides read TGTGCCAGCAGCGTACTAATCAGGGGGCGGGACACTGAAGCTTTCTTT. Translation: CASSVLIRGRDTEAFF.

V is TRBV30 and J is TRBJ2-1; D may correspond to TRBD1 or TRBD2 (6 bases each). This CDR3 has 14 residues. The germline CDR1 and CDR2 sequences are GTSNPN and SVGIG (reference sequence). Trimming removed 2 bases from V and 8 bases from J, with 16 bases in between. CDR3 nucleotide sequence: TGTGCCTGGAGTACGTTTAGGGGGAGGTATGAGCAGTTCTTC. This encodes CAWSTFRGRYEQFF.

V and J are TRBV6-1 and TRBJ1-1, with TRBD1 matching over 9 bases. J lost 6 bases, V lost 7 bases, and 6 bases had no gene match. CDR3 length equals 13 residues. The germline V gene has CDR1 MNHNS and CDR2 SASEGT. CDR3 sequence reads: CASNTGGWSEAFF. CDR3 in DNA: TGTGCCAGCAACACAGGGGGCTGGTCTGAAGCTTTCTTT.

The V call is TRBV7-9, the J call TRBJ2-1, with D uncertain. Per germline, CDR1 SEHNR and CDR2 FQNEAQ (reference sequence). This CDR3 has 13 residues. V dropped 6 bases and J dropped 5 bases, with 11 bases sitting between them. This CDR3 is CASSGQADNEQFF. The CDR3 DNA follows: TGTGCCAGCAGTGGGCAGGCGGACAATGAGCAGTTCTTC.

J is TRBJ1-2 and V is TRBV28; TRBD1 is a possible D gene (5 bases). V was trimmed by 4 bases and J by 4 bases, leaving 13 bases between them. Per the germline V gene, CDR1 is MDHEN and CDR2 is SYDVKM. This CDR3 has 14 amino acids. In DNA form, the CDR3 reads TGTGCCAGCAGTTACCTTGACAGCCTCTATGGCTACACCTTC. Translated: CASSYLDSLYGYTF.

The rearrangement links TRBV28 to TRBJ1-5; weak D call: TRBD1 (5 bases). Trimming removed 8 bases from V and 0 bases from J, with 17 bases in between. The CDR3 extends over 16 amino acids. The germline V gene encodes CDR1 MDHEN and CDR2 SYDVKM. CDR3 DNA: TGTGCCAGCGGTACTGCAGGGATTTATAGCAATCAGCCCCAGCATTTT. Its protein is CASGTAGIYSNQPQHF. The whole variable domain, filled in from reference TRBV28 and TRBJ1-5, reads DVKVTQSSRYLVKRTGEKVFLECVQDMDHENMFWYRQDPGLGLRLIYFSYDVKMKEKGDIPEGYSVSREKKERFSLILESASTNQTSMYLCASGTAGIYSNQPQHFGDGTRLSIL.

This clone came up once. The chain is built from TRBV15 and TRBJ2-2; D ambiguous. With 7 bases removed from V and 2 bases from J, the gap between germline ends came to 5 bases. CDR3 length equals 12 residues. The germline gives CDR1 LNHNV, CDR2 YYDKDF (reference sequence). CDR3 bases: TGTGCCACCAACTTAAACACCGGGGAGCTGTTTTTT. Translated, it gives CATNLNTGELFF.

The chain recombines TRBV11-2 with TRBJ2-7, with TRBD2 as a possible D gene (5 bases). Deletions cut 0 bases from V and 2 bases from J, with 11 bases between. The CDR3 length is 15 residues. Looked up from germline, CDR1 is SGHAT and CDR2 is FQNNGV. This CDR3 reads CASSLETGFAYEQYF. The CDR3 DNA sequence: TGTGCCAGCAGCTTAGAAACGGGGTTCGCCTACGAGCAGTACTTC.

About this clone: A much larger clone sits a single nucleotide away, making a read error possible. The V call is TRBV5-6, the J call TRBJ2-2; no clear D. The germline gives CDR1 SGHDT, CDR2 YYEEEE. V dropped 2 bases and J dropped 6 bases, with 2 bases sitting between them. This CDR3 has 11 amino acids. The CDR3 DNA is TGTGCCAGCAGCTTCTCCGGGGAGCTGTTTTTT. Residues: CASSFSGELFF. Full variable domain (outside the CDR3, taken from reference TRBV5-6 and TRBJ2-2): DAGVTQSPTHLIKTRGQQVTLRCSPKSGHDTVSWYQQALGQGPQFIFQYYEEEERQRGNFPDRFSGHQFPNYSSELNVNALLLGDSALYLCASSFSGELFFGEGSRLTVL.

In the case of this clone: The junction shows a germline mismatch at one end, possibly a read error. The V and J genes are TRBV11-3 and TRBJ2-5; 9 bases fit TRBD1. Germline CDR1 reads SGHNT; CDR2 reads YENEEA. This CDR3 is built from 14 residues. The CDR3 loop reads CAGSTGGGIETQYF. As DNA, the CDR3 is TGTGCCGGCAGCACAGGGGGCGGGATAGAGACCCAGTACTTC.

The CDR3 spells CASSPGRPVYNEQFF. In nucleotides, the CDR3 is TGTGCCAGCAGCCCAGGACGGCCCGTGTACAATGAGCAGTTCTTC. The chain combines TRBV11-2 with TRBJ2-1; D not resolved. The germline V gene has CDR1 SGHAT and CDR2 FQNNGV. V was pared by 5 bases and J by 4 bases, with 15 bases between. CDR3 length: 15 residues.